One and the same sample provided the 10 T cell receptor beta chains below, sequenced in a study of T cell responses to AZD1222 COVID-19 vaccine. TCRdb's copy holds only in-frame clones and misses some; the assay was immunoSEQ multiplex PCR. The table has around 99,000 clones, roughly nine tenths seen once; the top ten hold approximately 11%. Sequences were derived from peripheral blood, sampled on day 0 of AZD1222 vaccination. Source of these receptors: an adult in good health.

This chain joins TRBV4-1 and TRBJ2-5, with D perhaps being TRBD1 or TRBD2 (5 bases each). V lost 0 bases and J 2 bases, leaving 13 bases between the germline ends. Germline V CDR1 and CDR2: MGHRA, YSYEKL. This CDR3 is 16 amino acids long. The CDR3 coding sequence is TGCGCCAGCAGCCAAGATCCGGCTGAGGGGCAAGAGACCCAGTACTTC. Translating gives CASSQDPAEGQETQYF.

The chain uses TRBV2 and TRBJ2-2; 8 positions match TRBD1. Germline CDR1 is SNHLY and CDR2 is FYNNEI. With 8 bases clipped from V and 4 bases from J, the junction kept 6 bases outside the gene matches. The CDR3 sequence is 14 residues long. The CDR3 here is CASGQGMGTGELFF. The CDR3 DNA reads TGTGCCAGCGGACAGGGAATGGGCACCGGGGAGCTGTTTTTT.

V gene TRBV7-3 combines with J gene TRBJ2-5, with D tentatively TRBD1 or TRBD2 (5 bases each). The ends were cut back, 6 bases at V and 5 bases at J, with 19 bases in the middle. The CDR3 is 15 amino acids. CDR1 and CDR2 (germline): SGHTA, FQGTGA. CDR3 region: CASSPGTLKSETQYF. CDR3 in DNA: TGTGCCAGCAGTCCCGGGACCCTTAAGTCGGAGACCCAGTACTTC.

The gene calls are TRBV4-1 and TRBJ1-6, with 7 bases that match TRBD1. Germline loops: CDR1 MGHRA, CDR2 YSYEKL. Trimming took 2 bases from V and 7 from J; bases not matched to a gene: 8. The CDR3 spans 16 residues. The CDR3 DNA reads as TGCGCCAGCAGCCAACCCCGACAGGGAGAAAATTCACCCCTCCACTTT. Translated, it gives CASSQPRQGENSPLHF.

The gene calls are TRBV5-1 and TRBJ2-1; 9 bases are shared with TRBD2. The CDR3 contains 18 residues. The junction had 7 bases not matched to a gene; V was cut back by 0 bases and J by 0 bases. Germline V gene sequence: CDR1 SGHRS, CDR2 YFSETQ. The CDR3 loop reads CASSLGLAVTSSYNEQFF. CDR3 DNA: TGCGCCAGCAGCTTGGGACTAGCGGTGACGAGCTCCTACAATGAGCAGTTCTTC.

The chain has TRBV6-5 and TRBJ1-2; D not resolved. The V end lost 4 bases, the J end lost 2 bases, and 11 bases lay between the germline ends. CDR1 is MNHEY and CDR2 is SVGAGI in the germline V gene. The CDR3 runs 14 residues. Written as DNA, the CDR3 is TGTGCCAGCAGTTTGACGGACCGAAACTATGGCTACACCTTC. Translated: CASSLTDRNYGYTF.

The J gene is TRBJ2-1, the V gene TRBV7-2; 9 nucleotides line up with TRBD2. J gave up 6 bases and V 0 bases, and 6 bases lay outside the gene matches. CDR1 and CDR2 (germline): SGHTA, FQGNSA. This CDR3 region has 16 residues. The CDR3 sequence is CASSLASSSGINEQFF. The CDR3 bases are TGTGCCAGCAGCTTAGCATCGTCTAGCGGGATCAATGAGCAGTTCTTC. Together with reference TRBV7-2 and TRBJ2-1, the CDR3 gives the full variable domain: GAGVSQSPSNKVTEKGKDVELRCDPISGHTALYWYRQSLGQGLEFLIYFQGNSAPDKSGLPSDRFSAERTGGSVSTLTIQRTQQEDSAVYLCASSLASSSGINEQFFGPGTRLTVL.

The chain uses TRBV27 and TRBJ1-6; unclear D gene. Trimming stripped 3 bases from V and 2 bases from J, with 2 bases between. The germline CDR1 and CDR2 sequences are MNHEY and SMNVEV (reference sequence). The CDR3 extends over 13 amino acids. For the CDR3, the DNA is TGTGCCAGCAGTTTTACCTATAATTCACCCCTCCACTTT. Encoded protein: CASSFTYNSPLHF.

The genes are TRBV13 and TRBJ1-4; 8 nucleotides agree with TRBD1. CDR1 is PRHDT and CDR2 is FYEKMQ in the germline V gene (reference sequence). The CDR3 extends over 16 amino acids. After removal of 5 bases from V and 6 bases from J, the junction contained 11 bases not matched to a gene. The CDR3 loop reads CASSDYGTGPHEKLFF. DNA for the CDR3: TGTGCCAGCAGCGATTATGGGACAGGACCCCATGAAAAACTGTTTTTT. The variable domain in full, with the rest retrieved from reference TRBV13 and TRBJ1-4, is AAGVIQSPRHLIKEKRETATLKCYPIPRHDTVYWYQQGPGQDPQFLISFYEKMQSDKGSIPDRFSAQQFSDYHSELNMSSLELGDSALYFCASSDYGTGPHEKLFFGSGTQLSVL.

V gene TRBV10-3 combines with J gene TRBJ1-1; D not certain. From germline, CDR1 is ENHRY and CDR2 SYGVKD. The CDR3 loop spans 16 amino acids. V lost 7 bases and J 2 bases, leaving 20 bases between the germline ends. The CDR3 spells CAITGKGGGPNTEAFF. As DNA, the CDR3 is TGTGCCATCACCGGAAAGGGAGGAGGTCCAAACACTGAAGCTTTCTTT.